This T cell receptor (beta chain) was profiled in a study of cytomegalovirus exposure and HLA in healthy donors. Amplification used 60 Vbeta primers and 13 Jbeta primers. Method: immunoSEQ multiplex PCR; TCRdb's copy keeps in-frame clones and lacks some. The table shows around 110,000 clones, with about 68% occurring only once. CDR1 is SGDLS and CDR2 is YYNGEE in the germline V gene. Losses at the gene ends were 6 bases for V and 9 bases for J; bases not matched to a gene: 7. The CDR3 is 14 amino acids. This TCR was sampled from a woman in her 40s in good health and CMV-seropositive. The gene calls are TRBV9 and TRBJ2-1; 12 nucleotides agree with TRBD2. Sample: PBMCs. The CDR3 loop reads CASNRLAGDSEQFF. The DNA for the CDR3 is TGTGCCAGCAACCGACTAGCGGGAGATAGTGAGCAGTTCTTC.